The present TCR beta chain was sequenced within a study of T-cell reconstitution after alpha-beta-depleted transplantation in children. The CDR3 totals 11 residues. The germline gives CDR1 SGHAT, CDR2 FQDESV (reference sequence). Trimming removed 9 bases from V and 8 bases from J, with 13 bases in between. General study findings and limits: Several hundred expanded graft clones reportedly were the source of alpha-beta T cells about two months after transplant. Some patients owed their high day-60 TCRbeta diversity to surviving recipient T cells and thymic progenitors.

The TCRbeta library incorporated unique molecular identifiers. TCRdb fed the PCR reads into MiXCR, producing one record per CDR3 protein. The sample yields about 980,000 distinct CDR3 sequences, around 30% seen once. In the case of this clonotype: Antigen specificity is unknown.

This TCR was sampled from a boy in the first two years of life who had a stem cell transplant for SCID, so the T cells may come from the graft donor. This sequence joins TRBV11-1 and TRBJ1-2; no reliable D call. The source was PBMCs, mostly from graft donor cells, collected 360 days after TCRalphabeta/CD19-depleted stem cell transplant. CDR3 bases: TGTGCCAGGTTACCGGCTCGGGGCTACACCTTC. This encodes CARLPARGYTF. Supplemented by reference TRBV11-1 and TRBJ1-2, the full variable domain reads EAEVAQSPRYKITEKSQAVAFWCDPISGHATLYWYRQILGQGPELLVQFQDESVVDDSQLPKDRFSAERLKGVDSTLKIQPAELGDSAMYLCARLPARGYTFGSGTRLTVV.